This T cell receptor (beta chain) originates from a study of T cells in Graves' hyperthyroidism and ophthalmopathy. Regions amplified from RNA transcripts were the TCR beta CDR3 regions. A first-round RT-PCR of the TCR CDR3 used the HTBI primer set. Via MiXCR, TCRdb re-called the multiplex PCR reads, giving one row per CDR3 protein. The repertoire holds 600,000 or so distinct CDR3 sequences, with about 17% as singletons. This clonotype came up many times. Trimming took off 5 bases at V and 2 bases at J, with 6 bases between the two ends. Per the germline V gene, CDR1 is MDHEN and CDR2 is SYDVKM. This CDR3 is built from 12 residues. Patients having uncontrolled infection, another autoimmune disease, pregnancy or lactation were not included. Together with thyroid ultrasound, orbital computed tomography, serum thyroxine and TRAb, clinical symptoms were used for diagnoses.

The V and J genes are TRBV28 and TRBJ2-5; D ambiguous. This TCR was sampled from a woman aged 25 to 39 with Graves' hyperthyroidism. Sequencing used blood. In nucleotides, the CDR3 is TGTGCCAGCAGTGTCGCGCAAGAGACCCAGTACTTC. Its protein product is CASSVAQETQYF.